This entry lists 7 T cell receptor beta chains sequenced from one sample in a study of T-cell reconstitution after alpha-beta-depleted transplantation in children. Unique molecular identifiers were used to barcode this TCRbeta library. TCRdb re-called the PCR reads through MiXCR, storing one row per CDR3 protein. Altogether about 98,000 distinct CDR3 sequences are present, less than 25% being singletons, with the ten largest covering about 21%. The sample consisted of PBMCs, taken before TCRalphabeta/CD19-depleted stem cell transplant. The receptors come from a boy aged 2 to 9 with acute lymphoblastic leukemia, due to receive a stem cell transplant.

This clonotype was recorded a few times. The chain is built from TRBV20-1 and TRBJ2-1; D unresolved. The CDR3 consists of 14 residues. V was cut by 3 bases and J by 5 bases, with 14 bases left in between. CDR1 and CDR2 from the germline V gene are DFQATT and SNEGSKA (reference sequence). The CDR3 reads CSASYGRTHNEQFF. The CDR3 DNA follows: TGCAGTGCTAGTTACGGTCGTACCCACAATGAGCAGTTCTTC.

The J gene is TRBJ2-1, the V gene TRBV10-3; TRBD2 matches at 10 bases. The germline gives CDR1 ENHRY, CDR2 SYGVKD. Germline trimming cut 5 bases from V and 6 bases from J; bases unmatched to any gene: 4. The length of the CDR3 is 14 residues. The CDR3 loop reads CAISWTSGFNEQFF. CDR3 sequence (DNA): TGTGCCATCAGTTGGACTAGCGGATTCAATGAGCAGTTCTTC.

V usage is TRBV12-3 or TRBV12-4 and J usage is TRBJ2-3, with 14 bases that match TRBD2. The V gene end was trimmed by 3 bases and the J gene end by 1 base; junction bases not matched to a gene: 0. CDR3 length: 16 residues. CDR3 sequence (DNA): TGTGCCAGCAGTTTGGGACTAGCGGGGGGCACAGATACGCAGTATTTT. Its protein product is CASSLGLAGGTDTQYF.

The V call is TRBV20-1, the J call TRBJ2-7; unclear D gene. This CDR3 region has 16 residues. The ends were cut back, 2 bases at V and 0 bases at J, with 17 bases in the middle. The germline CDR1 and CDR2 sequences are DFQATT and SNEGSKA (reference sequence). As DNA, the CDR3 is TGCAGTGCTAGACCCCCCCGCACTTTAAGCTCCTACGAGCAGTACTTC. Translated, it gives CSARPPRTLSSYEQYF.

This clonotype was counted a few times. CDR3 nucleotides: TGTGCCAGCAGTTTAATTGGTGGCAGCTCCTACGAGCAGTACTTC. Its translation: CASSLIGGSSYEQYF. This chain links TRBV12-3 or TRBV12-4 with TRBJ2-7; D gene unclear. The germline V and J ends were trimmed by 2 bases and 0 bases, with 11 bases remaining between them. The CDR3 loop spans 15 amino acids.

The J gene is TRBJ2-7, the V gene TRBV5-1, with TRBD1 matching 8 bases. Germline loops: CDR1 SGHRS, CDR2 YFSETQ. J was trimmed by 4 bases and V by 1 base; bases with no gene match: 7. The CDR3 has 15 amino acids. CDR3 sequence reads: CASSLTGGNMYEQYF. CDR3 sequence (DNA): TGCGCCAGCAGCTTGACAGGGGGTAATATGTACGAGCAGTACTTC.

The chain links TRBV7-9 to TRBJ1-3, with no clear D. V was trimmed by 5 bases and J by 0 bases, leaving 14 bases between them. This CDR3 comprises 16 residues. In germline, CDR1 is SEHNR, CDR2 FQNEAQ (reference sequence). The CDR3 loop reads CASSPQSGYSGNTIYF. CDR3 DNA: TGTGCCAGCAGCCCTCAATCGGGTTACTCTGGAAACACCATATATTTT.